This passage covers 29 T cell receptor beta chains from one sample sequenced in a study of blood T cell repertoires in COVID-19. TCRdb's table, derived via immunoSEQ multiplex PCR, lists solely in-frame clones and lacks some. The data show fewer than 70,000 clones, roughly 87% seen once. The source material was peripheral blood. The receptor set was obtained from a man over 45 with active COVID-19.

The rearrangement uses TRBV27 and TRBJ2-3, with 12 bases lining up with TRBD2. Germline V gene sequence: CDR1 MNHEY, CDR2 SMNVEV (reference sequence). Trimming took 3 bases from V and 6 from J; bases not matched to a gene: 7. CDR3 length equals 16 residues. CDR3 in amino acids: CASSFRLAGGLDTQYF. In nucleotides, the CDR3 is TGTGCCAGCAGTTTTAGGCTAGCGGGAGGGTTGGATACGCAGTATTTT.

This clone has more than one count but fewer than ten. CDR3 sequence reads: CASSRTGMNGYTF. CDR3 DNA: TGTGCCAGCAGTAGGACAGGGATGAACGGCTACACCTTC. V is TRBV7-9 and J is TRBJ1-2; 8 positions match TRBD1. J gave up 8 bases and V 6 bases, and 8 bases lay outside the gene matches. Germline values: CDR1 SEHNR, CDR2 FQNEAQ (reference sequence). The CDR3 is 13 residues long.

V gene TRBV6-1 combines with J gene TRBJ1-2, with D possibly TRBD1 on 6 matching bases. The CDR3 sequence is 13 residues long. V dropped 2 bases and J dropped 8 bases, with 12 bases sitting between them. Germline V gene sequence: CDR1 MNHNS, CDR2 SASEGT. The CDR3, as DNA: TGTGCCAGCAGTGAAAGACAGGACTTGGGCTACACCTTC. This gives the protein CASSERQDLGYTF.

CDR3 bases: TGTGCCAGCACCCACGGGGAGGGGGAGGTATATGGCTACACCTTC. Residues: CASTHGEGEVYGYTF. The J gene is TRBJ1-2, the V gene TRBV6-6, with D possibly matching TRBD1 (6 bases). Per germline, CDR1 MNHNY and CDR2 SVGAGI (reference sequence). The CDR3 contains 15 residues. V lost 7 bases, J lost 5 bases, and 20 bases lay in between.

The chain couples TRBV3-1 (or the pseudogene TRBV3-2) to TRBJ2-7; a weak D match, TRBD1 (5 bases). The length of the CDR3 is 12 residues. Germline lookup yields CDR1 LGHDT and CDR2 YNNKEL (reference sequence). V shed 1 base and J shed 9 bases, with 10 bases lying between them. For the CDR3, the DNA is TGTGCCAGCAGCCAAGGGACACTTGGGCAGTACTTC. Translation: CASSQGTLGQYF.

The chain couples TRBV7-8 to TRBJ1-2, with 9 bases that match TRBD1. Germline CDR1 reads SGHVS; CDR2 reads FQNEAQ. V shed 2 bases and J 8 bases; nucleotides not matched to a gene: 9. The CDR3 has 15 residues. CDR3 loop: CASSLREQGAPGYTF. In nucleotides, the CDR3 is TGTGCCAGCAGCTTAAGGGAACAGGGGGCGCCCGGCTACACCTTC.

This clone was recorded only once. V is TRBV4-2 and J is TRBJ2-2; no reliable D call. The V and J ends lost 0 bases and 6 bases respectively, with 5 bases between them. Germline CDR1 and CDR2: LGHNA and YNFKEQ. The CDR3 runs to 13 residues. The DNA for the CDR3 is TGTGCCAGCAGCCAAGATCCTGCCGGGGAGCTGTTTTTT. Amino acid sequence: CASSQDPAGELFF.

This clone was detected only a few times. The rearrangement links TRBV7-2 to TRBJ2-1; D perhaps matches TRBD1 (6 bases). Trimming pared 2 bases from V and 10 bases from J, leaving 18 bases between. Germline V gene sequence: CDR1 SGHTA, CDR2 FQGNSA. The CDR3 contains 15 residues. CDR3 nucleotides: TGTGCCAGCAGCTTAAGGGGGACCATCGGACCCGAGCAGTTCTTC. Protein sequence: CASSLRGTIGPEQFF.

CDR3 protein: CASSLEGGRWDEQYF. In nucleotides, the CDR3 is TGCGCCAGCAGCTTGGAAGGCGGGAGGTGGGACGAGCAGTACTTC. The chain combines TRBV5-1 with TRBJ2-7; 8 positions match TRBD2. The V gene's germline CDR1 is SGHRS and CDR2 YFSETQ. Unmatched junction bases numbered 7, after V lost 0 bases and J lost 5 bases. This CDR3 has 15 amino acids.

This CDR3 is CASSQKFSTDTQYF. CDR3 coding DNA: TGTGCCAGCAGCCAGAAATTTAGCACAGATACGCAGTATTTT. The chain carries TRBV2 and TRBJ2-3, with unresolved D. CDR3 length: 14 amino acids. V was shortened by 6 bases and J by 0 bases, with 10 bases between the two germline ends. Germline loops: CDR1 SNHLY, CDR2 FYNNEI. The entire variable domain, with the rest obtained from reference TRBV2 and TRBJ2-3, is as follows: EPEVTQTPSHQVTQMGQEVILRCVPISNHLYFYWYRQILGQKVEFLVSFYNNEISEKSEIFDDQFSVERPDGSNFTLKIRSTKLEDSAMYFCASSQKFSTDTQYFGPGTRLTVL.

The chain uses TRBV12-3 or TRBV12-4 and TRBJ1-2; possibly TRBD1 for D (5 bases). Trimming took off 7 bases at V and 4 bases at J, with 13 bases between the two ends. This CDR3 is 13 amino acids long. CDR3 nucleotides: TGTGCCAGCATCGGAGGGGCCCTCTATGGCTACACCTTC. The encoded protein is CASIGGALYGYTF.

The V and J genes are TRBV27 and TRBJ2-1, with 8 positions matching TRBD1. Germline CDR1 is MNHEY and CDR2 is SMNVEV (reference sequence). The CDR3 covers 15 residues. The V segment lost 6 bases and the J segment 4 bases; nucleotides outside the gene matches: 8. The CDR3 reads CASSKQGAIYNEQFF. CDR3 coding DNA: TGTGCCAGCAGCAAGCAGGGGGCGATTTACAATGAGCAGTTCTTC.

J is TRBJ2-3 and V is TRBV30, with D possibly being TRBD1 (6 bases). Trimming pared 1 base from V and 0 bases from J, leaving 11 bases between. The CDR3 is 15 residues long. From germline, CDR1 is GTSNPN and CDR2 SVGIG (reference sequence). The DNA of the CDR3 is TGTGCCTGGAGTGGAAGACAGGATAGCACAGATACGCAGTATTTT. This translates into CAWSGRQDSTDTQYF.

The chain links TRBV2 to TRBJ2-1; 9 bases map to TRBD2. V gave up 6 bases and J gave up 8 bases; unmatched junction bases: 5. This CDR3 region has 13 residues. Per the germline V gene, CDR1 is SNHLY and CDR2 is FYNNEI. CDR3 DNA sequence: TGTGCCAGCAGGACTAGCGGACGGGATGAGCAGTTCTTC. This translates into CASRTSGRDEQFF.

This chain joins TRBV4-2 and TRBJ1-2; TRBD1 matches at 7 bases. The trim removed 0 bases at V and 2 bases at J, leaving 9 bases unmatched. This CDR3 region has 17 residues. Germline CDR1 is LGHNA and CDR2 is YNFKEQ. Here the CDR3 DNA reads TGTGCCAGCAGCCAAGATCCCGGACAGGCGCCCAACTATGGCTACACCTTC. Encoded protein: CASSQDPGQAPNYGYTF.

V gene TRBV18 combines with J gene TRBJ1-5, with TRBD1 identical over 7 bases. V lost 5 bases, J lost 7 bases, and 8 bases stayed unmatched. The CDR3 covers 14 residues. From germline, CDR1 is KGHSH and CDR2 LQKENI. The CDR3 coding sequence is TGTGCCAGCTCAACACGACAGGGTGACCAGCCCCAGCATTTT. Protein product: CASSTRQGDQPQHF.

The chain carries TRBV11-2 and TRBJ2-3; 9 bases are a match to TRBD2. This CDR3 region has 15 residues. Per the germline V gene, CDR1 is SGHAT and CDR2 is FQNNGV. After removal of 5 bases from V and 0 bases from J, the junction contained 3 bases not matched to a gene. Here the CDR3 reads CASSPRGGSTDTQYF. DNA for the CDR3: TGTGCCAGCAGCCCGCGGGGGGGCAGCACAGATACGCAGTATTTT.

The chain is built from TRBV28 and TRBJ1-4, with D possibly being TRBD1 (6 bases). The CDR3 extends over 14 amino acids. V lost 4 bases and J 8 bases, leaving 14 bases between the germline ends. The germline CDR1 and CDR2 sequences are MDHEN and SYDVKM. The CDR3 reads CASSSYRVGEKLFF. CDR3 bases: TGTGCCAGCAGTTCCTACAGGGTGGGGGAAAAACTGTTTTTT.

The CDR3 region has the DNA TGTGCCACCAGCGCCCCACGTGACAGGTCCTCCTACGAGCAGTACTTC. This encodes CATSAPRDRSSYEQYF. The rearrangement links TRBV24-1 to TRBJ2-7; the D gene is possibly TRBD1 (6 bases). From germline, CDR1 is KGHDR and CDR2 SFDVKD. The CDR3 contains 16 residues. Trimming cost V 7 bases and J 0 bases, with 18 bases left between them.

This clone appeared a few times. V is TRBV6-5 and J is TRBJ2-7, with a tentative D call TRBD2 (5 bases). This CDR3 is 15 amino acids long. Germline assignment: CDR1 MNHEY and CDR2 SVGAGI. V lost 6 bases and J lost 5, with 20 bases in between. The CDR3 region is CASSNTGLAGHEQYF. CDR3 coding DNA: TGTGCCAGCAGCAATACTGGGCTAGCTGGACACGAGCAGTACTTC.

V and J are TRBV19 and TRBJ1-2; TRBD1 aligns across 7 bases. The CDR3 has 15 residues. Losses at the gene ends were 4 bases for V and 0 bases for J; bases not matched to a gene: 5. Germline V gives CDR1 LNHDA, CDR2 SQIVND (reference sequence). CDR3: CASSTTGTANYGYTF. CDR3 sequence (DNA): TGTGCCAGTAGTACAACCGGGACAGCTAACTATGGCTACACCTTC.

The chain links TRBV3-1 (or the pseudogene TRBV3-2) to TRBJ2-7; 13 bases are a match to TRBD2. The V gene's germline CDR1 is LGHDT and CDR2 YNNKEL (reference sequence). The CDR3 contains 15 residues. V dropped 4 bases and J dropped 6; count of bases not matched to a gene: 6. The CDR3 DNA is TGTGCCAGCAGCCCCTGGGGACTAGCGGGACCCGAGCAGTACTTC. This codes for CASSPWGLAGPEQYF.

The chain uses TRBV4-3 and TRBJ2-3, with D possibly being TRBD2 (5 bases). With 0 bases removed from V and 4 bases from J, the gap between germline ends came to 20 bases. The germline V gene encodes CDR1 LGHNA and CDR2 YSLEER. CDR3 length: 18 amino acids. CDR3 nucleotide sequence: TGCGCCAGCAGCCAAGAATTGTCGACCAACGTAGCGCCAGATACGCAGTATTTT. Translated, it gives CASSQELSTNVAPDTQYF.

This clone was observed a handful of times. The chain employs TRBV19 and TRBJ1-1, with 8 bases aligning to TRBD1. This CDR3 spans 16 amino acids. The germline V gene encodes CDR1 LNHDA and CDR2 SQIVND (reference sequence). The V segment lost 5 bases and the J segment 0 bases; nucleotides outside the gene matches: 8. The CDR3, as DNA: TGTGCCAGTAGTCCCCAGGGGGCCGGGGTGAACACTGAAGCTTTCTTT. It translates to CASSPQGAGVNTEAFF.

The chain joins TRBV2 to TRBJ2-2, with a possible D match to TRBD2 (6 bases). Germline V lookup: CDR1 SNHLY, CDR2 FYNNEI. CDR3 length: 12 residues. Trimming took 7 bases from V and 3 from J, leaving 6 bases between them. CDR3 residues: CASKRDTGELFF. CDR3 in DNA: TGTGCCAGCAAGCGGGACACCGGGGAGCTGTTTTTT.

The chain combines TRBV4-1 with TRBJ2-3; D not certain. The CDR3 totals 12 residues. V lost 0 bases to trimming and J lost 7 bases, with 5 bases between them. The germline gives CDR1 MGHRA, CDR2 YSYEKL. The CDR3 protein is CASSQDQYTQYF. As DNA, the CDR3 is TGCGCCAGCAGCCAAGATCAATATACGCAGTATTTT.

The chain combines TRBV7-2 with TRBJ2-2, with D perhaps matching TRBD2 (5 bases). The CDR3 loop spans 12 amino acids. CDR1 is SGHTA, CDR2 FQGNSA, per germline. Trimming took 8 bases from V and 5 from J, leaving 9 bases between them. The CDR3 loop reads CASQRWTGELFF. Written as DNA, the CDR3 is TGTGCCAGCCAGCGGTGGACCGGGGAGCTGTTTTTT. Based on the CDR3 plus reference TRBV7-2 and TRBJ2-2, the full variable domain is GAGVSQSPSNKVTEKGKDVELRCDPISGHTALYWYRQSLGQGLEFLIYFQGNSAPDKSGLPSDRFSAERTGGSVSTLTIQRTQQEDSAVYLCASQRWTGELFFGEGSRLTVL.

This clone was counted once. The rearrangement joins TRBV5-1 to TRBJ2-1, with 10 bases fitting TRBD1. The germline CDR1 and CDR2 sequences are SGHRS and YFSETQ. The J segment lost 5 bases and the V segment lost 4 bases, leaving 9 bases of the junction unmatched. The CDR3 contains 16 residues. The CDR3 sequence is CASSLETGTGDNEQFF. CDR3 DNA sequence: TGCGCCAGCAGCCTAGAAACCGGGACAGGGGACAATGAGCAGTTCTTC.

The rearrangement links TRBV4-3 to TRBJ2-1; perhaps TRBD2 as D (6 bases). Looked up from germline, CDR1 is LGHNA and CDR2 is YSLEER. The CDR3 runs to 17 residues. The V end was cut by 3 bases, the J end by 0 bases, with 15 bases between. In DNA, the CDR3 is TGCGCCAGCAGCCAGTATGGCACCGGGAGCTCCTACAATGAGCAGTTCTTC. Residues: CASSQYGTGSSYNEQFF.